This T cell receptor (beta chain) came from a study of OX40 agonist ivuxolimab in advanced cancers. Study-level results: Doses of 0.1 to 3.0 mg/kg were accompanied by clonal expansion of CD4+ and CD8+ blood T cells by week 6.

V was trimmed by 6 bases and J by 8 bases, leaving 16 bases between them. Germline V gene data show CDR1 as MNHEY and CDR2 as SVGAGI. There are 13 residues in the CDR3. This table comes from immunoSEQ multiplex PCR, and its TCRdb copy is limited to in-frame clones, with some not included. The sample holds 69,000 or so clones, 65% to 90% seen once. A remark on this clone: Its specificity is unknown.

This specimen was CD4+ or CD8+ T cells sorted from blood, taken in a trial of the OX40 agonist ivuxolimab. The chain employs TRBV6-5 and TRBJ1-2, with D tentatively TRBD1 (6 bases). The TCR originated in an adult with an advanced solid tumor such as melanoma, head and neck, liver or kidney cancer. The CDR3 bases are TGTGCCAGCAGGCCCCAGACAGGAAACGGCTACACCTTC. It codes for CASRPQTGNGYTF.